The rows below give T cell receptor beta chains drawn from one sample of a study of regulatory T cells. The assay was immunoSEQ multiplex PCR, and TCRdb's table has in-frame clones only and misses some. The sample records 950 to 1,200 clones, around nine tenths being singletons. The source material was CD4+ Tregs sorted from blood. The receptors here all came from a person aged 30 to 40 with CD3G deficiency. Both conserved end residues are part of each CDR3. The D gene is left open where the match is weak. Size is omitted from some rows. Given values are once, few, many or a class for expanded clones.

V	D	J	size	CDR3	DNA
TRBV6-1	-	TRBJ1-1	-	CASSPTRKNTEAFF	TGTGCCAGCAGTCCCACACGAAAGAACACTGAAGCTTTCTTT
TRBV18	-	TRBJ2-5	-	CASSRSRGPETQYF	TGTGCCAGCTCACGAAGCAGGGGCCCGGAGACCCAGTACTTC
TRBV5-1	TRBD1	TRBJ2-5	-	CASSSQGKETQYF	TGCGCCAGCAGCTCACAGGGGAAAGAGACCCAGTACTTC
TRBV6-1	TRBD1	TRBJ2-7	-	CASSNRFQGVYEQYF	TGTGCCAGCAGTAACAGGTTTCAGGGGGTCTACGAGCAGTACTTC
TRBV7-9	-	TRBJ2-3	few	CASSLGAAYTDTQYF	TGTGCCAGCAGCCTCGGCGCCGCGTACACAGATACGCAGTATTTT
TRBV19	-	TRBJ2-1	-	CASSKRLNNEQFF	TGTGCCAGTAGTAAGAGACTGAACAATGAGCAGTTCTTC
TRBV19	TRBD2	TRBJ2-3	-	CASSASGLARDTQYF	TGTGCCAGTAGTGCTTCGGGACTAGCGAGGGATACGCAGTATTTT
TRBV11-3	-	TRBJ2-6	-	CASSRHTSRQSRANVLTF	TGTGCCAGCAGCCGCCATACCTCTCGACAAAGTCGGGCCAACGTCCTGACTTTC
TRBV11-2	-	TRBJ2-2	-	CASSFTGYTGELFF	TGTGCCAGCAGCTTTACTGGGTACACCGGGGAGCTGTTTTTT
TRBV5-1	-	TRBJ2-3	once	CASSTRERTDTQYF	TGCGCCAGCAGCACCAGAGAACGCACAGATACGCAGTATTTT
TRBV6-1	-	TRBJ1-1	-	CASSEQGRSNTEAFF	TGTGCCAGCAGTGAACAGGGACGGTCGAACACTGAAGCTTTCTTT
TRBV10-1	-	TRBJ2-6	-	CASSHSMIAQSRANVLTF	TGCGCCAGCAGTCATAGCATGATCGCACAAAGTCGGGCCAACGTCCTGACTTTC
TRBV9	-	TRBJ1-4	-	CASSVKAGANEKLFF	TGTGCCAGCAGCGTAAAGGCGGGGGCAAATGAAAAACTGTTTTTT
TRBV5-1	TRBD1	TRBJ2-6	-	CASRFGTGQTGANVLTF	TGCGCCAGCAGGTTCGGGACAGGGCAAACAGGGGCCAACGTCCTGACTTTC
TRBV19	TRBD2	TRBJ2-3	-	CASSPRGGADTQYF	TGTGCCAGTAGTCCCCGGGGAGGGGCAGATACGCAGTATTTT
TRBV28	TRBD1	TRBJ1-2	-	CASSQDTPGQGTGYTF	TGTGCCAGCAGTCAAGATACACCGGGACAGGGGACCGGCTACACCTTC
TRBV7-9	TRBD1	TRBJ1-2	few	CASSWTGGHGYTF	TGTGCCAGCAGCTGGACAGGGGGCCATGGCTACACCTTC
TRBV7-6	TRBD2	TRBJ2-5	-	CASSSGTSGSETQYF	TGTGCCAGCAGCAGCGGGACTAGCGGGTCGGAGACCCAGTACTTC
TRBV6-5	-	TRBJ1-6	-	CASSQTSNSPLHF	TGTGCCAGCAGTCAGACAAGCAATTCACCCCTCCACTTT
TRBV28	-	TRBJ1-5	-	CASSPGGYSNQPQHF	TGTGCCAGCAGCCCCGGTGGCTATAGCAATCAGCCCCAGCATTTT
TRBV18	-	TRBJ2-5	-	CASSQGLQETQYF	TGTGCCAGCTCACAGGGTTTGCAAGAGACCCAGTACTTC
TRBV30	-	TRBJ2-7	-	CAWSEASYEQYF	TGTGCCTGGAGCGAGGCCTCCTACGAGCAGTACTTC
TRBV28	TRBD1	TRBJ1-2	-	CASSHKWDSRRYGYTF	TGTGCCAGCAGCCATAAATGGGACAGCCGACGATATGGCTACACCTTC
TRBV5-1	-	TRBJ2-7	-	CASSLESGHYEQYF	TGCGCCAGCAGCTTGGAGTCAGGGCACTACGAGCAGTACTTC
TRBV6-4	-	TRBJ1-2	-	CASSVVARKTYGYTF	TGTGCCAGCAGCGTTGTAGCTCGAAAGACCTATGGCTACACCTTC
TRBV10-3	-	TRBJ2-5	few	CAISGQGEETQYF	TGTGCCATCAGTGGCCAGGGTGAAGAGACCCAGTACTTC
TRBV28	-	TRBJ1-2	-	CASSRRLGEGYTF	TGTGCCAGCAGTAGGCGCTTGGGAGAGGGCTACACCTTC
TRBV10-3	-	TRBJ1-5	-	CATAAGWNQPQHF	TGTGCCACTGCCGCGGGGTGGAATCAGCCCCAGCATTTT
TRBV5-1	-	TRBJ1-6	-	CASSLVWGSPLHF	TGCGCCAGCAGCTTGGTCTGGGGTTCACCCCTCCACTTT
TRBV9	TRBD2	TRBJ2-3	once	CASSGREGLAGEDDTQYF	TGTGCCAGCAGCGGGAGGGAGGGACTAGCGGGAGAGGATGATACGCAGTATTTT
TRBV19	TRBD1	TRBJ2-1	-	CASSIAQGAGEQFF	TGTGCCAGTAGTATTGCACAGGGGGCAGGTGAGCAGTTCTTC
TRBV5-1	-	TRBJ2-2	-	CATRLATGELFF	TGCGCCACCAGACTTGCCACCGGGGAGCTGTTTTTT
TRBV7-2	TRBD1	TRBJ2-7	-	CASSQAADRAYEQYF	TGTGCCAGCAGCCAGGCCGCGGACAGGGCTTACGAGCAGTACTTC
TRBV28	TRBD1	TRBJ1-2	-	CASSFAGQGNLQRGYTF	TGTGCCAGCAGTTTTGCGGGACAGGGAAACCTTCAGCGTGGCTACACCTTC
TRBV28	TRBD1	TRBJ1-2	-	CASRGTVYGYTF	TGTGCCAGCAGAGGGACAGTTTATGGCTACACCTTC
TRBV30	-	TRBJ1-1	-	CALLPGSPAEAFF	TGTGCCCTCCTCCCGGGATCTCCAGCTGAAGCTTTCTTT
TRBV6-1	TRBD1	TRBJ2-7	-	CATRFFGTGSYEQYF	TGTGCCACCCGATTCTTCGGGACAGGGTCCTACGAGCAGTACTTC
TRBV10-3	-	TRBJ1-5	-	CAISESGGLRQHF	TGTGCCATCAGTGAGTCGGGAGGGCTTCGCCAGCATTTT
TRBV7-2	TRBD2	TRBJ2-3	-	CASSLLGLAGVTDTQYF	TGTGCCAGCAGTCTTCTCGGACTAGCGGGGGTCACAGATACGCAGTATTTT
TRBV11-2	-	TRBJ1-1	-	CASSFGGFRDVNTEAFF	TGTGCCAGCAGCTTCGGGGGGTTCCGGGATGTGAACACTGAAGCTTTCTTT
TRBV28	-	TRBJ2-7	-	CASSLHSSNEQYF	TGTGCCAGCAGTTTACACAGTAGCAACGAGCAGTACTTC
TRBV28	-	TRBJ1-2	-	CASSLQGEGYTF	TGTGCCAGCAGTTTACAAGGGGAAGGCTACACCTTC
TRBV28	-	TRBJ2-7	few	CASSSPPQRVYEQYF	TGTGCCAGCAGTTCCCCCCCTCAGCGGGTCTACGAGCAGTACTTC
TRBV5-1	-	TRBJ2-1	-	CASSHGDAHNEQFF	TGCGCCAGCTCTCATGGGGACGCCCACAATGAGCAGTTCTTC
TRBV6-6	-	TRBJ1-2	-	CASSYGLDGYTF	TGTGCCAGCAGTTACGGGCTAGATGGCTACACCTTC
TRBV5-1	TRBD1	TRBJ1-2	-	CASSPRQGGGYTF	TGCGCCAGCAGCCCCAGACAGGGAGGCGGCTACACCTTC
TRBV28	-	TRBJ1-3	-	CASSLGPGVKNTIYF	TGTGCCAGCAGTTTAGGGCCAGGGGTAAAAAACACCATATATTTT
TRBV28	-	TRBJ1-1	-	CASRPMTASNTEAFF	TGTGCCAGCAGGCCAATGACAGCCTCAAACACTGAAGCTTTCTTT
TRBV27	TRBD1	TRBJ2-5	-	CASSLRGQGGTQYF	TGTGCCAGCAGTTTACGGGGACAGGGGGGGACCCAGTACTTC
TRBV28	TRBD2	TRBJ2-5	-	CASGLGGARSTQYF	TGTGCCAGCGGACTCGGGGGGGCGCGGTCCACCCAGTACTTC
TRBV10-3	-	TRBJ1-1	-	CAISQSNTEAFF	TGTGCCATCAGTCAATCGAACACTGAAGCTTTCTTT
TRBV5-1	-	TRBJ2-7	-	CASSSTGYLEQYF	TGCGCCAGCAGCTCAACAGGGTACCTCGAGCAGTACTTC